This entry lists 14 T cell receptor beta chains sequenced from one sample in a study of blood T cells in healthy people across ages (dated by TCRdb to about 2015). Libraries were made using 5' RACE. This sample was sequenced with an Illumina HiSeq 2500. The second PCR ran for about 6 to 12 cycles and used a J-beta primer mix along with a sample-barcoded 5' primer. In TCRdb, the public reads were trimmed at Q25 with fastp and aligned with MiXCR, with productive beta chains retained. Rows with one shared CDR3 protein collapse into an entry with the most common genes and DNA. Counted in this sample were approximately 350,000 distinct CDR3 sequences; over 45% of them appeared once. The top ten hold under 65% of the sample. Sequencing was carried out using blood. Source of these receptors: a man aged 55 to 70 in good health.

This chain links TRBV28 with TRBJ2-3; TRBD2 matches at 10 bases. The CDR3 contains 15 residues. With V trimmed by 11 bases and J by 5 bases, 13 bases remained unmatched. The germline CDR1 and CDR2 sequences are MDHEN and SYDVKM. DNA of the CDR3: TGTGCCTCCGGTCTAGCGGGAGTGTGGGGAGATACGCAGTATTTT. Amino acid sequence: CASGLAGVWGDTQYF. The full variable domain, completed using reference TRBV28 and TRBJ2-3, is DVKVTQSSRYLVKRTGEKVFLECVQDMDHENMFWYRQDPGLGLRLIYFSYDVKMKEKGDIPEGYSVSREKKERFSLILESASTNQTSMYLCASGLAGVWGDTQYFGPGTRLTVL.

V and J are TRBV12-3 or TRBV12-4 and TRBJ2-1, with TRBD2 matching over 9 bases. After removal of 6 bases from V and 10 bases from J, the junction contained 13 bases not matched to a gene. The CDR3 contains 15 residues. CDR3 sequence: CASSRSGGRHKEQFF. As DNA, the CDR3 is TGTGCCAGCAGCCGGAGCGGGGGGCGCCATAAGGAGCAGTTCTTC.

The chain carries TRBV5-1 and TRBJ2-7, with TRBD2 identical over 7 bases. Judging by the DNA end, TRBJ2-5 fits better; the J call may be wrong. The CDR3 loop spans 14 amino acids. CDR1 is SGHRS and CDR2 is YFSETQ in the germline V gene. The CDR3: CASSEHGGGETQYF. For the CDR3, the DNA is TGCGCCAGCAGCGAGCACGGCGGGGGAGAGACCCAGTACTTC.

This chain joins TRBV7-2 and TRBJ1-6; D is uncertain. This CDR3 is built from 13 residues. Deletions cut 1 base from V and 17 bases from J, with 15 bases between. Germline-derived CDR1 and CDR2 are SGHTA and FQGNSA. CDR3 sequence reads: CASSLGGRSPFHF. The CDR3 DNA sequence: TGTGCCAGCAGCTTAGGGGGTCGGTCACCTTTCCACTTT. The complete variable domain, with remaining parts taken from reference TRBV7-2 and TRBJ1-6, reads GAGVSQSPSNKVTEKGKDVELRCDPISGHTALYWYRQSLGQGLEFLIYFQGNSAPDKSGLPSDRFSAERTGGSVSTLTIQRTQQEDSAVYLCASSLGGRSPFHFGNGTRLTVT.

This clonotype was counted a few times. This rearrangement joins TRBV29-1 to TRBJ2-3, with 10 nucleotides matching TRBD2. Germline V gene lookup returns CDR1 SQVTM and CDR2 ANQGSEA. The CDR3 spans 16 residues. V lost 5 bases, J lost 5 bases, and 13 bases stayed unmatched. The CDR3 loop is CSVPTGWTSGIDTQYF. Written as DNA, the CDR3 is TGCAGCGTTCCTACTGGGTGGACTAGCGGAATAGATACGCAGTATTTT.

This clonotype was detected only once. CDR3 sequence reads: CASSPDAGPPYEQYF. The CDR3 DNA follows: TGTGCCAGCAGCCCGGACGCGGGACCGCCCTACGAGCAGTACTTC. The rearrangement uses TRBV7-2 and TRBJ2-4; a possible D gene is TRBD2 (6 bases). Judging by the DNA end, TRBJ2-7 fits better; the J call may be wrong. Per germline, CDR1 SGHTA and CDR2 FQGNSA. The CDR3 is made up of 15 amino acids.

Of note for this clonotype: Since a much larger clone is just one base distant, this may be a read error. V and J are TRBV20-1 and TRBJ2-1, with 8 nucleotides matching TRBD2. With 3 bases clipped from V and 10 bases from J, the junction kept 11 bases outside the gene matches. CDR3 size: 14 residues. CDR1 and CDR2 (germline): DFQATT, SNEGSKA (reference sequence). CDR3 sequence: CSASGRATSYEQFF. CDR3 coding DNA: TGCAGTGCTAGCGGGAGGGCCACGTCCTACGAGCAGTTCTTC.

The genes are TRBV20-1 and TRBJ2-5, with TRBD1 identical over 9 bases. The DNA end lines up better with TRBJ2-7; the J call may be wrong. From germline, CDR1 is DFQATT and CDR2 SNEGSKA (reference sequence). This CDR3 has 16 amino acids. The CDR3, as DNA: TGCAGTGCCTATAGGGTAACCGGGACAGGGCGTTACGAGCAGTACTTC. This gives the protein CSAYRVTGTGRYEQYF.

The J gene is TRBJ1-2, the V gene TRBV7-2, with no clear D. V dropped 1 base and J dropped 2 bases, with 8 bases sitting between them. The CDR3 runs 14 residues. Germline V gene data show CDR1 as SGHTA and CDR2 as FQGNSA. CDR3 sequence: CASSLGEQNYGYTF. The DNA for the CDR3 is TGTGCCAGCAGCTTAGGAGAGCAGAACTATGGCTACACCTTC.

The V gene is TRBV20-1, the J gene TRBJ2-6; D is unclear. Germline V CDR1 and CDR2: DFQATT, SNEGSKA (reference sequence). Trimming pared 7 bases from V and 4 bases from J, leaving 8 bases between. This CDR3 contains 12 residues. For the CDR3, the DNA is TGCAGTGTTGGAGAAGGGGCCAACGTCCTGACTTTC. This gives the protein CSVGEGANVLTF.

The V call is TRBV3-1, the J call TRBJ2-4; D is perhaps TRBD1 (5 bases). The DNA end lines up better with TRBJ2-7; the J call may be wrong. The CDR3 contains 15 residues. The germline gives CDR1 LGHDT, CDR2 YNNKEL (reference sequence). The CDR3 nucleotides are TGTGCCAGCAGCCAACGATATAAGCAGGGCGGCGAGCAGTACTTC. This encodes CASSQRYKQGGEQYF.

Comment on this clonotype: At one of its ends the junction is not consistent with the germline gene, which may arise from a read error. J is TRBJ2-3 and V is TRBV30; 7 bases line up with TRBD1. Germline CDR1 reads GTSNPN; CDR2 reads SVGIG (reference sequence). This CDR3 contains 13 residues. The CDR3 coding sequence is TGTGCCTGGAACAGGGGTAGCATAGATACGCAGTATTTT. It is translated as CAWNRGSIDTQYF.

The V call is TRBV4-2, the J call TRBJ2-6; D unresolved. Trimming removed 2 bases at V and 0 bases at J, with 5 bases between. The CDR3 consists of 15 residues. The V gene's germline CDR1 is LGHNA and CDR2 YNFKEQ. Written as DNA, the CDR3 is TGTGCCAGCAGCCAACCTAACTCTGGGGCCAACGTCCTGACTTTC. Amino acid sequence: CASSQPNSGANVLTF.

The chain couples TRBV2 to TRBJ2-5; D perhaps matches TRBD2 (5 bases). With 7 bases removed from V and 7 bases from J, the gap between germline ends came to 16 bases. Germline values: CDR1 SNHLY, CDR2 FYNNEI. This CDR3 is built from 13 residues. For the CDR3, the DNA is TGTGCCAGCACCCAAGGGCCCAGCGGGACCCAGTACTTC. Amino acid sequence: CASTQGPSGTQYF. The full variable domain, its missing parts supplied by reference TRBV2 and TRBJ2-5, is EPEVTQTPSHQVTQMGQEVILRCVPISNHLYFYWYRQILGQKVEFLVSFYNNEISEKSEIFDDQFSVERPDGSNFTLKIRSTKLEDSAMYFCASTQGPSGTQYFGPGTRLLVL.